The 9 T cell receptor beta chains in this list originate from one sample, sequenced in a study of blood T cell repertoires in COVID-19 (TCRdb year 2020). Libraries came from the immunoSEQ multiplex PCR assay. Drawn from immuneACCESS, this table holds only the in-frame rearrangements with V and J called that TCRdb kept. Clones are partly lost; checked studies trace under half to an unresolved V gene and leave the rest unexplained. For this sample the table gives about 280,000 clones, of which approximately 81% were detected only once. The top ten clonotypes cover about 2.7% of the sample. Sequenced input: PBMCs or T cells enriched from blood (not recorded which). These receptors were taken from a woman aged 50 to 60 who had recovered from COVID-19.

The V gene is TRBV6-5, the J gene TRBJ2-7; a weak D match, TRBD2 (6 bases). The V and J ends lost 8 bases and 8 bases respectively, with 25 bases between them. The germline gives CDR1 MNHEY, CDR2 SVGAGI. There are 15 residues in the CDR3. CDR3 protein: CASAVTGGATGKQYF. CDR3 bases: TGTGCCAGCGCCGTCACAGGCGGGGCCACCGGGAAGCAGTACTTC.

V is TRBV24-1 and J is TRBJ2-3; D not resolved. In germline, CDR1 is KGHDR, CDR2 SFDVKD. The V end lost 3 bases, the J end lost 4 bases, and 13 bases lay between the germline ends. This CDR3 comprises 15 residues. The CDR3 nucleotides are TGTGCCACCAGTGATGCTGGTGAGCCGGCAGATACGCAGTATTTT. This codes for CATSDAGEPADTQYF.

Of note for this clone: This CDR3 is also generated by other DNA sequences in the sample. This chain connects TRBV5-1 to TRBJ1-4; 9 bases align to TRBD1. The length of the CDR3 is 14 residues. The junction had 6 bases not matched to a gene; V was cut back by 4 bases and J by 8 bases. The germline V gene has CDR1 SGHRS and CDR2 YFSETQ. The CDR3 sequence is CASSPGQGSEKLFF. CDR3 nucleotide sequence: TGCGCCAGCAGCCCGGGACAGGGAAGCGAAAAACTGTTTTTT.

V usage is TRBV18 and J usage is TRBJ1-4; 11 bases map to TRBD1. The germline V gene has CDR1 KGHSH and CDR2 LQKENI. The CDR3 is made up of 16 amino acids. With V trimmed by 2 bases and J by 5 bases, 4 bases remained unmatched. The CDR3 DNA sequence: TGTGCCAGCTCACCAGGCGGGACAGGGGGAAATGAAAAACTGTTTTTT. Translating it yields CASSPGGTGGNEKLFF.

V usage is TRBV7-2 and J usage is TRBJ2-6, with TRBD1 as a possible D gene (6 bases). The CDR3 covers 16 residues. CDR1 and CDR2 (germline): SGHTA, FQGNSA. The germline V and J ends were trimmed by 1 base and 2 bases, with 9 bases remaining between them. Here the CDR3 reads CASSLGGDTGANVLTF. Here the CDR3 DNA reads TGTGCCAGCAGCTTAGGAGGGGACACTGGGGCCAACGTCCTGACTTTC.

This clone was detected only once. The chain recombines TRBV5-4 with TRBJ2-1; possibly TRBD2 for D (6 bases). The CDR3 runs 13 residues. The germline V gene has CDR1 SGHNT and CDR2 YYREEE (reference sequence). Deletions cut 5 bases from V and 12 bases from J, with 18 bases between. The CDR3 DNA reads TGTGCCAGCAGGCCATCTCCGGGGACTGGGCAGTTCTTC. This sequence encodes CASRPSPGTGQFF.

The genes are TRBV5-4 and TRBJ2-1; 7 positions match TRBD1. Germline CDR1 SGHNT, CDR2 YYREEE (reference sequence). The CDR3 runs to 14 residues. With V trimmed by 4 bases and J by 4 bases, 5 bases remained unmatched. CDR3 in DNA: TGTGCCAGCAGCCATCGGGACAGTTACAATGAGCAGTTCTTC. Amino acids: CASSHRDSYNEQFF.

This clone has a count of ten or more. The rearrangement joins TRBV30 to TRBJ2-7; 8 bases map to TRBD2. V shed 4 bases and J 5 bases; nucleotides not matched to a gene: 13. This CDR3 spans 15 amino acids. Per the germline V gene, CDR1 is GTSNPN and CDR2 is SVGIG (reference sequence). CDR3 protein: CAWKGAASGPHEQYF. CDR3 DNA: TGTGCCTGGAAGGGAGCGGCTAGCGGGCCCCACGAGCAGTACTTC.

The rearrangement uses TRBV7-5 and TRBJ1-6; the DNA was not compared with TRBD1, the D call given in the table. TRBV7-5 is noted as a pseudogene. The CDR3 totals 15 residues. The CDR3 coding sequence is TGTGCCAGAAGCTTAGCTGTGCAGGGTCTAACACCCCTCCACTTT. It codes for CARSLAVQGLTPLHF.